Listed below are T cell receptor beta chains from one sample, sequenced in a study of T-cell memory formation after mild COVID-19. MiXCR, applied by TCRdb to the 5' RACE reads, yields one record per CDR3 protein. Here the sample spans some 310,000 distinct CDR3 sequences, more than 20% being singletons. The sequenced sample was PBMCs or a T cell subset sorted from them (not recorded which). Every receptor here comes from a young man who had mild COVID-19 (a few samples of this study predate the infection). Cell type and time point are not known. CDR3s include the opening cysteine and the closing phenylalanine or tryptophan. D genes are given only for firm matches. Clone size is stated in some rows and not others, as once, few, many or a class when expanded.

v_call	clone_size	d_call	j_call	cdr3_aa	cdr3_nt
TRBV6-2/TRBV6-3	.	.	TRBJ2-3	CASRPGRDPHVDTQYF	TGTGCCAGCAGACCTGGCCGGGACCCTCATGTGGATACGCAGTATTTT
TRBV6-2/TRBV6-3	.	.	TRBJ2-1	CASSYLADNEQFF	TGTGCCAGCAGTTACCTAGCCGACAATGAGCAGTTCTTC
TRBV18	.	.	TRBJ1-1	CASSPIQGEAFF	TGTGCCAGCTCACCAATACAAGGTGAAGCTTTCTTT
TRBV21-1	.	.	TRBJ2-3	CASSKEWQGSSVDTQYF	TGTGCCAGCAGCAAAGAGTGGCAAGGGTCTTCTGTAGATACGCAGTATTTT
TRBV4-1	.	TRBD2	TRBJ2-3	CASSHPRVSRGAEPSTDTQYF	TGCGCCAGCAGCCATCCAAGGGTTTCGCGGGGGGCCGAACCTAGCACAGATACGCAGTATTTT
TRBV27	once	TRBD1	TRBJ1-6	CASSLNYRDRGSPLHF	TGTGCCAGCAGTCTCAACTATAGAGACAGGGGTTCACCCCTCCACTTT
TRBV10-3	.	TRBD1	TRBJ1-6	CAIRDREGSPLHF	TGTGCCATCCGGGACAGGGAGGGTTCACCCCTCCACTTT
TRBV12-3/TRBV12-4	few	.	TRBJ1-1	CASSSRRGDLGEAFF	TGTGCCAGCAGTTCGCGGAGGGGAGATTTGGGTGAAGCTTTCTTT
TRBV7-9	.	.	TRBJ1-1	CASSLNQNTEAFF	TGTGCCAGCAGCTTAAACCAAAACACTGAAGCTTTCTTT
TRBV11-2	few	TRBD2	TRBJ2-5	CASSLVLAGAETQYF	TGTGCCAGCAGCTTAGTACTAGCGGGGGCAGAGACCCAGTACTTC
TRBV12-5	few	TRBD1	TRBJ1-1	CASGIRGTGEAFF	TGTGCTAGTGGCATCCGGGGGACAGGGGAAGCTTTCTTT
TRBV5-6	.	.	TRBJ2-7	CASSGPTGYEQYF	TGTGCCAGCAGCGGCCCGACTGGCTACGAGCAGTACTTC
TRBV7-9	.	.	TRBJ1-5	CASSLSTGLVQPQHF	TGTGCCAGCAGCTTAAGTACTGGGCTAGTTCAGCCCCAGCATTTT
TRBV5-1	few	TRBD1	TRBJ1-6	CASSRTGTGDSPLHF	TGCGCCAGCAGCAGGACCGGGACAGGGGATTCACCCCTCCACTTT
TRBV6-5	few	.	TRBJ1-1	CASTRGFGASEAFF	TGTGCCAGCACCAGAGGGTTTGGAGCCTCTGAAGCTTTCTTT
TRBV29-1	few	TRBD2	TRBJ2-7	CSVGASGGSLYEQYF	TGCAGCGTTGGGGCTAGCGGGGGCAGCCTCTACGAGCAGTACTTC
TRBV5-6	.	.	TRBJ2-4	CASSLFSAGFNIQYF	TGTGCCAGCAGCTTGTTCTCCGCGGGTTTCAACATTCAGTACTTC
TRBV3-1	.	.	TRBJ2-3	CASSLRGLGTQYF	TGTGCCAGCAGCCTCCGAGGGCTGGGTACGCAGTATTTT
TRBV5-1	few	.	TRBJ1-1	CASSLADGAGNTEAFF	TGCGCCAGCAGCTTGGCCGATGGGGCCGGGAACACTGAAGCTTTCTTT
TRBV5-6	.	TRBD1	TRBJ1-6	CASSWRTGRSPLHF	TGTGCCAGCAGCTGGAGGACAGGGCGTTCACCCCTCCACTTT
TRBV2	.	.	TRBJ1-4	CASSIGQQGEKLFF	TGTGCCAGCAGTATCGGACAGCAGGGTGAAAAACTGTTTTTT
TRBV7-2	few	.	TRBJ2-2	CASSSSRAVSTGELFF	TGTGCCAGCAGCAGCTCTCGCGCAGTCAGCACCGGGGAGCTGTTTTTT
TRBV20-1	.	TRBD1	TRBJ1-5	CSARSGGGQPQHF	TGCAGTGCTAGATCAGGGGGCGGTCAGCCCCAGCATTTT
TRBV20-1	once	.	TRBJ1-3	CSARDLSTASGNTIYF	TGCAGTGCTAGAGATTTGTCGACAGCCTCTGGAAACACCATATATTTT
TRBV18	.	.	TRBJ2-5	CASSPLRDGETQYF	TGTGCCAGCTCACCACTCCGGGACGGAGAGACCCAGTACTTC
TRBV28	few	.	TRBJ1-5	CASSFQGPGSNQPQHF	TGTGCCAGCAGTTTCCAGGGTCCGGGGAGCAATCAGCCCCAGCATTTT
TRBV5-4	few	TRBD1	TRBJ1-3	CASSPGTDGNTIYF	TGTGCCAGCAGTCCCGGGACAGACGGAAACACCATATATTTT
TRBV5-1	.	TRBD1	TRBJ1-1	CASSLVGQGHEAFF	TGCGCCAGCAGCTTGGTAGGACAGGGGCATGAAGCTTTCTTT
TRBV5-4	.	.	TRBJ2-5	CASSTQDSGETQYF	TGTGCCAGCAGTACCCAGGACAGCGGAGAGACCCAGTACTTC
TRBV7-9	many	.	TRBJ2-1	CASSLGAEQFF	TGTGCCAGCAGCCTAGGAGCCGAGCAGTTCTTC
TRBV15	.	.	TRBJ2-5	CATSRDNGQETQYF	TGTGCCACCAGCAGAGATAACGGCCAAGAGACCCAGTACTTC
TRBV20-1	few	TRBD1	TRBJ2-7	CSAGTGNEQYF	TGCAGTGCCGGGACAGGGAACGAGCAGTACTTC
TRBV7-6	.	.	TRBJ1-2	CASSLLTAGTYGYTF	TGTGCCAGCAGCTTATTAACGGCAGGGACCTATGGCTACACCTTC
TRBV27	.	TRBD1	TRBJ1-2	CASSLEPTGNYGYTF	TGTGCCAGCAGTTTGGAACCGACAGGGAACTATGGCTACACCTTC
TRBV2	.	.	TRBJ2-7	CAIGPLGYEQYF	TGTGCCATCGGGCCCTTGGGCTACGAGCAGTACTTC
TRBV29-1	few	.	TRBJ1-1	CSPAPEAFF	TGCAGCCCCGCCCCTGAAGCTTTCTTT
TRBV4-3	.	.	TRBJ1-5	CASSLLENQPQHF	TGCGCCAGCAGCCTCCTCGAGAATCAGCCCCAGCATTTT
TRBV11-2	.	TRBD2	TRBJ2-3	CASSLTLSSGGGTDTQYF	TGTGCCAGCAGCTTAACCCTCTCTAGCGGGGGGGGCACAGATACGCAGTATTTT
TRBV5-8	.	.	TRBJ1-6	CASSFRPAVSPLHF	TGTGCCAGCAGCTTCCGACCTGCTGTTTCACCCCTCCACTTT
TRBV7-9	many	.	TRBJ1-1	CASSSRGTLDTEAFF	TGTGCCAGCAGCTCTCGTGGGACGTTAGACACTGAAGCTTTCTTT
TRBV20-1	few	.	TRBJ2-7	CSARDAGGPNSYEQYF	TGCAGTGCTAGAGATGCTGGGGGCCCGAACTCCTACGAGCAGTACTTC
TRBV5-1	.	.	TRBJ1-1	CASKGKGQTKEAFF	TGCGCCAGCAAGGGGAAGGGCCAAACCAAAGAAGCTTTCTTT
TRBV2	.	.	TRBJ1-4	CASRGASDPLFF	TGTGCCAGCAGGGGGGCATCAGACCCGCTGTTTTTT
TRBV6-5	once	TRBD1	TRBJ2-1	CASSYSDRGAADEQFF	TGTGCCAGCAGTTACTCGGACAGGGGGGCGGCCGATGAGCAGTTCTTC
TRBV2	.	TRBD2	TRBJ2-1	CALLAGVYTEQFF	TGTGCCCTACTAGCGGGGGTCTACACTGAGCAGTTCTTC
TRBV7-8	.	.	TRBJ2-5	CASNRDSGQTQYF	TGTGCCAGCAACAGGGACTCCGGACAGACCCAGTACTTC
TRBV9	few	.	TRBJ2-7	CASSVSWTTESYEQYF	TGTGCCAGCAGCGTTTCTTGGACTACCGAATCCTACGAGCAGTACTTC
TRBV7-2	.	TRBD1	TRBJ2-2	CASSLRQGTGELFF	TGTGCCAGCAGTTTGCGACAGGGTACCGGGGAGCTGTTTTTT
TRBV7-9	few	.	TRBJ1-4	CASSFERGQSGNEKLFF	TGTGCCAGCAGCTTCGAGCGGGGTCAATCGGGTAATGAAAAACTGTTTTTT
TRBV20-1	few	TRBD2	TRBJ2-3	CSASRASGGTDTQYF	TGCAGTGCTAGTAGGGCTAGCGGGGGCACAGATACGCAGTATTTT
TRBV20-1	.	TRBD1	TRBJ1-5	CSAERGRNQPQHF	TGCAGTGCCGAAAGGGGGCGCAATCAGCCCCAGCATTTT
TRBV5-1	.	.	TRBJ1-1	CASSLQGGETEAFF	TGCGCCAGCAGCTTGCAGGGAGGTGAAACTGAAGCTTTCTTT
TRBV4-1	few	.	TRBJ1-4	CASSQGFTTGGFGEKLFF	TGCGCCAGCAGCCAAGGCTTTACTACCGGGGGATTTGGTGAAAAACTGTTTTTT
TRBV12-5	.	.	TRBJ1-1	CASGPPTPEEAFF	TGTGCTAGTGGGCCACCTACCCCCGAGGAAGCTTTCTTT